This T cell receptor beta chain was recorded in a study of beta chain features in type 1 diabetes. Study results and caveats: VDJ junctions from patients with type 1 diabetes contained fewer insertions and more deletions.

The junction had 3 bases not matched to a gene; V was cut back by 2 bases and J by 6 bases. Germline CDR1 and CDR2: LGHNT and FRNRAP. This CDR3 spans 13 amino acids. This clone was observed a handful of times. What it binds is unknown. Expressed TCRB transcripts were sequenced after all isolated RNA was converted to cDNA. Assay: immunoSEQ multiplex PCR; the TCRdb copy retains only in-frame clones and omits some. The sample holds about 360,000 clones; around 12% are singletons and the top ten take about 0.018%. Material for sequencing was naive CD4+ T cells from blood. The sequence derives from a young man in good health. The chain links TRBV12-5 to TRBJ1-2; 7 bases match TRBD1. CDR3 protein: CASGLQGGHGYTF. The DNA for the CDR3 is TGTGCTAGTGGTTTGCAAGGGGGCCATGGCTACACCTTC.